This is a list of T cell receptor beta chains from one sample in a study of cytomegalovirus exposure and HLA in healthy donors. Measured with immunoSEQ multiplex PCR; TCRdb has only the in-frame clones, and not every one. The sample includes 30,000 to 40,000 clones, roughly 67% seen only once; the top ten take about a tenth. The sample was PBMCs. These receptors were taken from a man aged 40-49 years in good health and CMV-seropositive. The CDR3 runs from the conserved cysteine through the conserved F or W. Fields, in order: J gene, V gene, CDR3 protein.

J: TRBJ2-7
V: TRBV6-1
CDR3: CASSEGGTGSYEQYF

J: TRBJ1-3
V: TRBV5-6
CDR3: CASSLSAWGSSGNTIYF

J: TRBJ1-1
V: TRBV30
CDR3: CAAGQPGTEAFF

J: TRBJ1-5
V: TRBV28
CDR3: CASNPTGYSNQPQHF

J: TRBJ1-2
V: TRBV19
CDR3: CASASGQPHNYGYTF

J: TRBJ2-7
V: TRBV10-3
CDR3: CAISETLGLESSYEQYF

J: TRBJ2-1
V: TRBV7-9
CDR3: CASSFPSGGAREQFF

J: TRBJ1-1
V: TRBV7-2
CDR3: CASSSFRGGEAFF

J: TRBJ2-3
V: TRBV27
CDR3: CASSLSKRGGATDTQYF

J: TRBJ1-1
V: TRBV4-1
CDR3: CASSHPGLVRTEAFF

J: TRBJ2-5
V: TRBV7-2
CDR3: CASSSPGGSQYF

J: TRBJ2-7
V: TRBV18
CDR3: CASSETPTYEQYF

J: TRBJ2-5
V: TRBV4-1
CDR3: CASSQRFDRGPETQYF

J: TRBJ1-5
V: TRBV19
CDR3: CASSMDRGHLGNQPQHF

J: TRBJ2-1
V: TRBV27
CDR3: CASSSWGLYEQFF

J: TRBJ2-3
V: TRBV30
CDR3: CAWAGQGFVDTQYF

J: TRBJ1-2
V: TRBV19
CDR3: CASRRTTGTNYGYTF

J: TRBJ1-2
V: TRBV19
CDR3: CASMGRGGYGYTF

J: TRBJ2-5
V: TRBV5-4
CDR3: CASSRRTSGGPWGETQYF

J: TRBJ2-3
V: TRBV11-3
CDR3: CATGQGNTDTQYF

J: TRBJ1-5
V: TRBV19
CDR3: CASSWTGGAGDQPQHF

J: TRBJ1-1
V: TRBV29-1
CDR3: CSLGGMENTEAFF

J: TRBJ2-7
V: TRBV6-6
CDR3: CASSYTDAGQLNEQYF

J: TRBJ2-5
V: TRBV7-2
CDR3: CASSLMRGGGQETQYF

J: TRBJ1-2
V: TRBV6-1
CDR3: CASSLTGVGYTF

J: TRBJ2-6
V: TRBV19
CDR3: CASSTGGGLAGTSGANVLTF

J: TRBJ1-5
V: TRBV18
CDR3: CASSPTDRVRDQPQHF

J: NA
V: TRBV6-4
CDR3: CASTPGGQGPSYEQYF

J: TRBJ2-2
V: TRBV19
CDR3: CASTHRQGFTGELFF

J: TRBJ1-2
V: TRBV7-2
CDR3: CASSLVPEVPYGYTF

J: TRBJ1-6
V: TRBV9
CDR3: CASSPTGNSPLHF

J: TRBJ2-5
V: TRBV5-4
CDR3: CASRRPGGAKETQYF

J: TRBJ1-2
V: TRBV9
CDR3: CASSANRGRPYGYTF

J: TRBJ1-3
V: TRBV7-8
CDR3: CASSPAASNTIYF

J: TRBJ1-2
V: TRBV18
CDR3: CASSPGATNYGYTF